This T cell receptor (beta chain) derives from a study of T cell responses to AZD1222 COVID-19 vaccine. Overall study findings and caveats: Baseline serology detected seropositivity in only 5 or 6 AZD1222 recipients. Reports say nearly half of spike-specific TCRs go after unmutated variant regions. White British people made up most donors, females outnumbered males, and clonal diversity was possibly underestimated.

Pooled in the analysis were second doses at about 4 or about 12 weeks. Note on this clone: The antigen is unknown.

Profiled with immunoSEQ multiplex PCR; TCRdb holds only in-frame clones, not every one. The sample lists some 130,000 clones; under 95% were seen once. Per the germline V gene, CDR1 is MGHRA and CDR2 is YSYEKL. Trimming removed 0 bases at V and 10 bases at J, with 18 bases between. CDR3 length: 16 residues. The TCR comes from an adult who received the AZD1222 COVID-19 vaccine. The sequencing here drew on peripheral blood, taken 28 days after the second AZD1222 dose. The gene calls are TRBV4-1 and TRBJ1-4; D remains unclear. The CDR3 loop reads CASSQDRVGRRRKLFF. In nucleotides, the CDR3 is TGCGCCAGCAGCCAAGATCGGGTAGGCCGCCGACGAAAACTGTTTTTT.